Following are 20 T cell receptor beta chains from one sample sequenced in a study of OX40 agonist ivuxolimab in advanced cancers. Produced via immunoSEQ multiplex PCR; TCRdb's table is partial and in-frame only. The data show 20,000 to 25,000 clones, with about 83% seen just once and over 15% held by the top ten. Source: CD4+ or CD8+ T cells sorted from blood, taken in a trial of the OX40 agonist ivuxolimab. These receptors all come from an adult with an advanced solid tumor such as melanoma, head and neck, liver or kidney cancer.

The chain uses TRBV20-1 and TRBJ2-1, with TRBD2 as a possible D gene (6 bases). The V and J ends lost 6 bases and 15 bases respectively, with 18 bases between them. This CDR3 is built from 11 residues. CDR1 is DFQATT, CDR2 SNEGSKA, per germline (reference sequence). CDR3 in DNA: TGCAGTGCAAGAAGGGTGGAGGGGCCGTTCTTC. Translation gives CSARRVEGPFF.

The V gene is TRBV5-1, the J gene TRBJ2-7; 7 nucleotides align to TRBD1. Germline V gives CDR1 SGHRS, CDR2 YFSETQ. V shed 4 bases, J shed 4 bases, and the junction held 5 bases outside the gene matches. CDR3 length: 13 amino acids. The CDR3 nucleotides are TGCGCCAGCAGCCAGGGCAGGGGGTACGAGCAGTACTTC. Its protein product is CASSQGRGYEQYF. Filled out from reference TRBV5-1 and TRBJ2-7, the complete variable domain reads KAGVTQTPRYLIKTRGQQVTLSCSPISGHRSVSWYQQTPGQGLQFLFEYFSETQRNKGNFPGRFSGRQFSNSRSEMNVSTLELGDSALYLCASSQGRGYEQYFGPGTRLTVT.

This chain's CDR3 is CASSLAQSYGYTF. In DNA, the CDR3 is TGTGCCAGCAGCTTAGCCCAGAGCTATGGCTACACCTTC. This chain joins TRBV7-2 and TRBJ1-2; D not certain. V dropped 0 bases and J dropped 4 bases, with 6 bases sitting between them. The CDR3 contains 13 residues. Per the germline V gene, CDR1 is SGHTA and CDR2 is FQGNSA.

V gene TRBV19 combines with J gene TRBJ2-7; D may be TRBD1 (6 bases). The CDR3 runs to 15 residues. V was cut by 0 bases and J by 3 bases, with 12 bases left in between. Germline loops: CDR1 LNHDA, CDR2 SQIVND (reference sequence). The CDR3 is CASSIEQGDSYEQYF. In DNA form, the CDR3 reads TGTGCCAGTAGTATAGAACAGGGAGATAGCTACGAGCAGTACTTC.

This rearrangement joins TRBV7-6 to TRBJ2-5; D could derive from TRBD1 or TRBD2 (5 bases each). The germline CDR1 and CDR2 sequences are SGHVS and FNYEAQ. Trimming took 2 bases from V and 1 from J, leaving 11 bases between them. There are 15 residues in the CDR3. The CDR3 reads CASSLIVGTQETQYF. As DNA, the CDR3 is TGTGCCAGCAGCTTAATAGTGGGGACCCAAGAGACCCAGTACTTC.

The chain combines TRBV7-8 with TRBJ1-1; the D is unclear. The CDR3 totals 13 residues. Deletions cut 6 bases from V and 4 bases from J, with 12 bases between. In germline, CDR1 is SGHVS, CDR2 FQNEAQ. The CDR3 spells CASSFREGTEAFF. Written as DNA, the CDR3 is TGTGCCAGCAGTTTTAGGGAAGGCACTGAAGCTTTCTTT.

This clone has a single count. The chain uses TRBV18 and TRBJ2-1; D call uncertain. V gave up 5 bases and J gave up 6 bases, with 14 bases separating them. CDR1 is KGHSH and CDR2 is LQKENI in the germline V gene. The CDR3 sequence is 14 residues long. The CDR3 region has the DNA TGTGCCAGCTCATCTAACGACGAGCGCAATGAGCAGTTCTTC. Translated: CASSSNDERNEQFF.

This clone is a singleton in its sample. This rearrangement joins TRBV29-1 to TRBJ1-1, with a possible D match to TRBD1 (5 bases). V was trimmed by 0 bases and J by 1 base, leaving 9 bases between them. Germline V gene data show CDR1 as SQVTM and CDR2 as ANQGSEA. The CDR3 extends over 14 amino acids. The CDR3, as DNA: TGCAGCGTTGAAGAAGCAGGGACGAACACTGAAGCTTTCTTT. Amino acid sequence: CSVEEAGTNTEAFF.

This chain connects TRBV5-1 to TRBJ1-5; possibly TRBD1 for D (5 bases). Germline loops: CDR1 SGHRS, CDR2 YFSETQ. The V and J ends lost 0 bases and 11 bases respectively, with 15 bases between them. The CDR3 loop spans 14 amino acids. The DNA of the CDR3 is TGCGCCAGCAGCTTGGTGGGGCCGAATGGAGCCCAGCATTTT. This codes for CASSLVGPNGAQHF.

The rearrangement joins TRBV29-1 to TRBJ2-7; no clear D gene. In germline, CDR1 is SQVTM, CDR2 ANQGSEA. There are 11 residues in the CDR3. Trimming removed 3 bases at V and 7 bases at J, with 10 bases between. The CDR3: CSVERGLEQYF. The CDR3 DNA reads TGCAGCGTTGAGAGAGGTCTGGAGCAGTACTTC.

The chain carries TRBV6-5 and TRBJ1-2; 9 bases align to TRBD1. Germline V lookup: CDR1 MNHEY, CDR2 SVGAGI. Trimming at V came to 6 bases and at J to 7 bases, leaving 3 bases not matched to a gene. The CDR3 is made up of 12 amino acids. The CDR3 protein is CASRQGAFGYTF. The CDR3, as DNA: TGTGCCAGCAGACAGGGGGCCTTTGGCTACACCTTC.

The CDR3 here is CASSFYFGRGDHEKLFF. The DNA for the CDR3 is TGTGCCAGCAGCTTCTATTTCGGACGAGGGGATCATGAAAAACTGTTTTTT. The chain is built from TRBV7-8 and TRBJ1-4, with a tentative D call TRBD1 (5 bases). Trimming shortened V by 3 bases and J by 6 bases, and 20 bases separated the two germline ends. The germline V gene has CDR1 SGHVS and CDR2 FQNEAQ. CDR3 length: 17 residues. Together with reference TRBV7-8 and TRBJ1-4, the CDR3 gives the full variable domain: GAGVSQSPRYKVAKRGQDVALRCDPISGHVSLFWYQQALGQGPEFLTYFQNEAQLDKSGLPSDRFFAERPEGSVSTLKIQRTQQEDSAVYLCASSFYFGRGDHEKLFFGSGTQLSVL.

The rearrangement uses TRBV27 and TRBJ2-7; the match to TRBD1 covers 8 bases. Germline V lookup: CDR1 MNHEY, CDR2 SMNVEV (reference sequence). Trimming removed 6 bases from V and 5 bases from J; junction bases left unmatched: 9. This CDR3 spans 14 amino acids. DNA of the CDR3: TGTGCCAGCAGCTATGGCAGGGGGCCCCACGAGCAGTACTTC. It is translated as CASSYGRGPHEQYF.

The chain is built from TRBV6-1 and TRBJ2-7, with 7 bases that match TRBD1. The CDR3 extends over 13 amino acids. CDR1 MNHNS and CDR2 SASEGT come from the germline V gene. Unmatched junction bases numbered 8, after V lost 6 bases and J lost 6 bases. This CDR3 is CASRPMTGSEQYF. CDR3 nucleotide sequence: TGTGCCAGCAGGCCAATGACAGGGTCCGAGCAGTACTTC.

The rearrangement joins TRBV6-6 to TRBJ2-5; D is possibly TRBD2 (5 bases). The CDR3 is 15 amino acids. The V and J ends lost 0 bases and 3 bases respectively, with 11 bases between them. Germline V CDR1 and CDR2: MNHNY, SVGAGI (reference sequence). The DNA for the CDR3 is TGTGCCAGCAGTTACTCGAAGCCAGCGGAAGAGACCCAGTACTTC. Translation gives CASSYSKPAEETQYF.

This chain joins TRBV9 and TRBJ2-7, with 7 bases fitting TRBD2. This CDR3 region has 16 residues. V lost 4 bases and J lost 6; bases outside the gene matches: 16. Per the germline V gene, CDR1 is SGDLS and CDR2 is YYNGEE. The CDR3 sequence is CASSTYYTDPGGEQYF. CDR3 DNA: TGTGCCAGCAGCACATACTACACCGACCCGGGGGGCGAGCAGTACTTC.

The rearrangement joins TRBV7-6 to TRBJ2-5; D may correspond to TRBD1 or TRBD2 (6 bases each). V was cut by 6 bases and J by 9 bases, with 17 bases left in between. The CDR3 totals 13 residues. Germline CDR1 SGHVS, CDR2 FNYEAQ. The CDR3 is CASRKGGNSAQYF. The CDR3 DNA reads TGTGCCAGCAGGAAAGGGGGGAACAGCGCCCAGTACTTC.

V gene TRBV6-1 combines with J gene TRBJ1-1; D is unresolved. Trimming cost V 8 bases and J 5 bases, with 12 bases left between them. This CDR3 contains 12 residues. Germline V gives CDR1 MNHNS, CDR2 SASEGT. In DNA, the CDR3 is TGTGCCAGCCCTTTTCCAGCAACTGAAGCTTTCTTT. Translated, it gives CASPFPATEAFF.

The chain recombines TRBV14 with TRBJ1-2; no reliable D call. The V gene lost 1 base and the J gene lost 3 bases, with 12 bases spanning the gap. The length of the CDR3 is 15 residues. CDR1 is SGHDN, CDR2 FVKESK, per germline. The CDR3 here is CASSQGVSGHYGYTF. In DNA form, the CDR3 reads TGTGCCAGCAGCCAAGGGGTCTCCGGACACTATGGCTACACCTTC.

J is TRBJ2-5 and V is TRBV4-1; possibly TRBD1 for D (6 bases). The germline CDR1 and CDR2 sequences are MGHRA and YSYEKL. The ends were cut back, 0 bases at V and 2 bases at J, with 10 bases in the middle. CDR3 length: 15 residues. CDR3 sequence: CASSQEVGQQETQYF. The CDR3 DNA reads as TGCGCCAGCAGCCAAGAGGTAGGACAGCAAGAGACCCAGTACTTC.